Listed below are T cell receptor beta chains from one sample, sequenced in a study of T cells in Graves' hyperthyroidism and ophthalmopathy. One entry per CDR3 protein, called by TCRdb with MiXCR from the multiplex PCR reads. The sample yields about 380,000 distinct CDR3 sequences, roughly 13% seen once. Sequenced material: blood. These receptor sequences come from a man between 25 and 39 years old with Graves' hyperthyroidism that later progressed to Graves' ophthalmopathy. Each CDR3 is given with its conserved first and last residue. Fields, in order: clone size, V gene, D gene, CDR3 protein. D genes are given only for firm matches. A clone size is listed for some rows: how often the clone was seen (once, few, many), or a class if it is expanded.

few,TRBV6-1,TRBD2,CASSRTRYQETQYF
few,TRBV5-1,TRBD1,CASSQGDNMNTEAFF
NA,TRBV6-1,TRBD2,CASSEARGDEQYF
NA,TRBV20-1,NA,CSAREPTVGNSPLHF
NA,TRBV5-6,NA,CASSAGGGHQETQYF
many,TRBV20-1,TRBD2,CSATSGGEQFF
many,TRBV4-1,NA,CASSLDGWGNEQFF
many,TRBV28,NA,CASRGAHGLWNNEQFF
NA,TRBV27,TRBD2,CASSPRLAYSYNEQFF
NA,TRBV18,TRBD2,CASSDLAGANIQYF
NA,TRBV20-1,NA,CSARDRRGGRLTNEKLFF
many,TRBV12-3/TRBV12-4,NA,CASSFPGKYTDTQYF
few,TRBV20-1,NA,CSARVQVRSPLHF
few,TRBV7-2,NA,CASRLRGGWEQYF
many,TRBV12-3/TRBV12-4,TRBD1,CASSPLRTGVGQPQHF
NA,TRBV18,TRBD1,CASSPLQGAVGYTF
many,TRBV28,NA,CASSSRDLGLQNTEAFF
NA,TRBV4-1,NA,CASSQTGFSGNTIYF
many,TRBV5-1,NA,CASSFRLSGELFF
few,TRBV18,TRBD2,CASSQGRGKETQYF
many,TRBV12-5,NA,CASDLGTGEAFF
few,TRBV20-1,TRBD1,CSARTGGVTNEKLFF
few,TRBV20-1,TRBD1,CSARTGGARSPLHF
many,TRBV9,NA,CASSPSWHLNTEAFF
NA,TRBV12-3/TRBV12-4,NA,CASSLTWNEQYF
NA,TRBV28,NA,CASSLLAGLGETQYF
many,TRBV11-3,NA,CASSLGAGWASRDTQYF
few,TRBV19,NA,CASSIGSVLNTGELFF
NA,TRBV7-9,NA,CVSSHGTLGVKNIQYF
NA,TRBV15,NA,CATSRDRTAFNTGELFF
many,TRBV7-8,NA,CASSLGIFYEQYF
NA,TRBV3-1,NA,CASSPGRAKNIQYF
many,TRBV6-1,TRBD2,CASRWSSGGAGELFF
many,TRBV28,NA,CASGTSFAYEQYF
many,TRBV15,NA,CATSRGTPLIRDTQYF
many,TRBV24-1,NA,CATEGTYGYTF
NA,TRBV19,NA,CASSRGHLNYGYTF
many,TRBV20-1,NA,CSASTGIYGYTF
NA,TRBV20-1,NA,CSARDRRGGELFF
NA,TRBV7-2,TRBD1,CASSTWTGVTYNEQFF
many,TRBV18,TRBD1,CASSPQGARVAEAFF
many,TRBV12-3/TRBV12-4,TRBD1,CASNYRGRGHEAFF
many,TRBV11-2,NA,CASSLVGGSQYF
many,TRBV2,NA,CASSERGGNQPQHF
few,TRBV5-1,TRBD2,CASSRLAGETGELFF
many,TRBV7-9,TRBD1,CASTLVGGHEQFF
NA,TRBV5-1,NA,CASSLDGPYSNQPQHF
NA,TRBV6-2/TRBV6-3,NA,CASSYPFDRPLNYGYTF
many,TRBV12-3/TRBV12-4,TRBD1,CASSFPGTGKETQYF
NA,TRBV5-1,NA,CASSLTNREQFF
many,TRBV7-8,NA,CASSRGVAEAFF